This TCR beta chain was profiled in a study of molecular identifiers for immune sequencing clone quantification. Study details: Within a replicate experiment, RNA obtained from either around 20,000 or 99,000 naive CD8 cells was divided into five aliquots, and four of those aliquots were then sequenced. The study, taken as a whole, reports: Jurkat TCR RNA spiked in from one cell reportedly remained identifiable amid roughly 910,000 naive cells. Clones carrying above 20 RNA copies accounted for over 99% of effector molecules, under 1% in naive cells.

Naive CD8 T cells, phenotype CD8+CD4-CCR7+CD45RA+, were sorted. V trimming: 3 bases; J trimming: 2 bases; junction bases outside the gene matches: 4. The CDR3 loop spans 13 amino acids. Germline CDR1 reads DFQATT; CDR2 reads SNEGSKA (reference sequence). MiXCR, run by TCRdb on the PCR reads, gives a single entry per CDR3 protein. The sample carries tens of thousands of distinct CDR3 sequences, roughly 18% recorded once. This clonotype has a handful of counts. The antigen remains undetermined. A read error is possible here, since a much larger clone lies one base away. The chain couples TRBV20-1 to TRBJ2-7; 7 bases are a match to TRBD2. This clonotype originated in a human donor in good health. Some libraries in this study had Jurkat cell RNA spiked in. The sequenced material came from naive CD8+ T cells from blood, with Jurkat cell RNA spiked in. Documented subset: FACS-sorted CD8+CD4-CCR7+CD45RA+ naive T cells. Written as DNA, the CDR3 is TGCAGTGCTAGGCGGCTAGCGGCCTACGAGCAGTACTTC. It codes for CSARRLAAYEQYF.